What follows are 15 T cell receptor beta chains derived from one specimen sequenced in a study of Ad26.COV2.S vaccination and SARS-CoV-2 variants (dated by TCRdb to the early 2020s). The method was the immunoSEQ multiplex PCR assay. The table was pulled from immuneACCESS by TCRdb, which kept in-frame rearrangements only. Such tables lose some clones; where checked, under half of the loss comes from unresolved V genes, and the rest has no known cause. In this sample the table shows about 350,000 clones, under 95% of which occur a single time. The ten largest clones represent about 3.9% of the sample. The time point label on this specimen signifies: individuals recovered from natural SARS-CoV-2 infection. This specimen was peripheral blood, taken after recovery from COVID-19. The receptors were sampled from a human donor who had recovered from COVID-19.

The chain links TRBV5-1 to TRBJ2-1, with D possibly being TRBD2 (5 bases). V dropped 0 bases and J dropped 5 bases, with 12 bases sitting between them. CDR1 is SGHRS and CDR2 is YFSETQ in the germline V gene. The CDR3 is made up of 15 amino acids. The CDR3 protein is CASSLVPGNHNEQFF. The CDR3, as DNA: TGCGCCAGCAGCTTGGTTCCGGGGAATCACAATGAGCAGTTCTTC.

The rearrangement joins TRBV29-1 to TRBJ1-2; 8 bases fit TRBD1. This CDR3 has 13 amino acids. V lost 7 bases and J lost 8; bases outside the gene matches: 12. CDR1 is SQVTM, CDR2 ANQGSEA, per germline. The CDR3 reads CSDREAGGRGYTF. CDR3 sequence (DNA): TGCAGCGATCGAGAGGCAGGGGGCAGGGGCTACACCTTC. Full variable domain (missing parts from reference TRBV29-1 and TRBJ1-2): SAVISQKPSRDICQRGTSLTIQCQVDSQVTMMFWYRQQPGQSLTLIATANQGSEATYESGFVIDKFPISRPNLTFSTLTVSNMSPEDSSIYLCSDREAGGRGYTFGSGTRLTVV.

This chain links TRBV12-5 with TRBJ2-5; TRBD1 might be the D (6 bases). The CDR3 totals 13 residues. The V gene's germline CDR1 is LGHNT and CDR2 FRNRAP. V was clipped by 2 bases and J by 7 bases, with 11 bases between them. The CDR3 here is CASGLPGVMTQYF. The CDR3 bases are TGTGCTAGTGGTTTGCCAGGGGTGATGACCCAGTACTTC.

The CDR3 loop reads CASSRDRGGNTIYF. The CDR3 DNA is TGTGCCAGCAGCCGGGACAGGGGTGGAAACACCATATATTTT. V and J are TRBV5-5 and TRBJ1-3, with 10 bases matching TRBD1. The trim removed 4 bases at V and 3 bases at J, leaving 1 base unmatched. The germline V gene encodes CDR1 SGHKS and CDR2 YYEKEE (reference sequence). The CDR3 runs to 14 residues.

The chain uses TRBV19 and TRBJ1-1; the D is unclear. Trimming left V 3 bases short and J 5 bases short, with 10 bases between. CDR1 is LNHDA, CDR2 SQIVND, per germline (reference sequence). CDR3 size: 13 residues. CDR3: CASSMARRTEAFF. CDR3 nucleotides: TGTGCCAGTAGTATGGCCCGGAGGACTGAAGCTTTCTTT. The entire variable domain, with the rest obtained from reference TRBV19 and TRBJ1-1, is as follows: DGGITQSPKYLFRKEGQNVTLSCEQNLNHDAMYWYRQDPGQGLRLIYYSQIVNDFQKGDIAEGYSVSREKKESFPLTVTSAQKNPTAFYLCASSMARRTEAFFGQGTRLTVV.

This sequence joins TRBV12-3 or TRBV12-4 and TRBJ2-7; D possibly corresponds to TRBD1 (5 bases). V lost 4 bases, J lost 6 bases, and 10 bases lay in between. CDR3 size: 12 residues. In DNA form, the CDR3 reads TGTGCCAGCAGTTACATAGGGGTCGAGCAGTACTTC. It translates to CASSYIGVEQYF.

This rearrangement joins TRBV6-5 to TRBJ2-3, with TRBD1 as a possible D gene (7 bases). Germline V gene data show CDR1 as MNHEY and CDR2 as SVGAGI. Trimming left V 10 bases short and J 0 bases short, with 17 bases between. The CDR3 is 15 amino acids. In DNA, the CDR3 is TGTGCCACCGGGGGACAGCCTACTAGCACAGATACGCAGTATTTT. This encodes CATGGQPTSTDTQYF.

The CDR3 nucleotides read TGTGCCAGCACCGGCTTTGAGGACTGGGATGAAAAACTGTTTTTT. It translates to CASTGFEDWDEKLFF. V gene TRBV6-5 combines with J gene TRBJ1-4; D call uncertain. The germline V gene encodes CDR1 MNHEY and CDR2 SVGAGI. This CDR3 is 15 amino acids long. The V end lost 7 bases, the J end lost 6 bases, and 18 bases lay between the germline ends.

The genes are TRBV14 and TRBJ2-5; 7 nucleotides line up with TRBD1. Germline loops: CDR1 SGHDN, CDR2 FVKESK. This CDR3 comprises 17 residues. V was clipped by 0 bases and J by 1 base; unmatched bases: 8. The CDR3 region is CASSQEMYRGSQETQYF. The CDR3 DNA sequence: TGTGCCAGCAGCCAAGAAATGTACAGGGGATCCCAAGAGACCCAGTACTTC.

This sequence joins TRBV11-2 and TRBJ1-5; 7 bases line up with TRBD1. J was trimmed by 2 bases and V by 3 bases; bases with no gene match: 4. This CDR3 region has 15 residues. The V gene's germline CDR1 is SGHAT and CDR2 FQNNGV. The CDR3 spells CASSLSGGRNQPQHF. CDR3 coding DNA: TGTGCCAGCAGCTTGTCAGGGGGTCGCAATCAGCCCCAGCATTTT. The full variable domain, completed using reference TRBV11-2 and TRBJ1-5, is EAGVAQSPRYKIIEKRQSVAFWCNPISGHATLYWYQQILGQGPKLLIQFQNNGVVDDSQLPKDRFSAERLKGVDSTLKIQPAKLEDSAVYLCASSLSGGRNQPQHFGDGTRLSIL.

The CDR3 region is CASSLGPGGNQPQHF. In nucleotides, the CDR3 is TGTGCCAGCAGCTTAGGTCCGGGGGGCAATCAGCCCCAGCATTTT. This rearrangement joins TRBV11-2 to TRBJ1-5; TRBD1 might be the D (5 bases). The germline CDR1 and CDR2 sequences are SGHAT and FQNNGV. Between the trimmed V and J ends, which lost 1 base and 2 bases, there was a span of 9 bases. This CDR3 has 15 amino acids.

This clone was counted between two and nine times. The CDR3 coding sequence is TGTGCCAGCAGCCATATCCGGGACACCGCTAACTATGGCTACACCTTC. It specifies CASSHIRDTANYGYTF. The rearrangement joins TRBV14 to TRBJ1-2; D is possibly TRBD1 (6 bases). Trimming left V 3 bases short and J 0 bases short, with 14 bases between. Germline-derived CDR1 and CDR2 are SGHDN and FVKESK. This CDR3 is 16 amino acids long.

This CDR3 reads CSVETSGGEQYF. In DNA form, the CDR3 reads TGCAGCGTTGAAACTAGCGGAGGCGAGCAGTACTTC. The rearrangement links TRBV29-1 to TRBJ2-7; 8 bases are shared with TRBD2. V gave up 2 bases and J gave up 6 bases; unmatched junction bases: 3. The germline CDR1 and CDR2 sequences are SQVTM and ANQGSEA. This CDR3 is built from 12 residues.

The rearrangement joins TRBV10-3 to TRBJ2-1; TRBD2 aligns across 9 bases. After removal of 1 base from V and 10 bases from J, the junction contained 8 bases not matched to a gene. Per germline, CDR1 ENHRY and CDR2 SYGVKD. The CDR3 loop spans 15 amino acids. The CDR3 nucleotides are TGTGCCATCAGTGAGTGGAATAGCGGGGGAGAGGAGCAGTTCTTC. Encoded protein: CAISEWNSGGEEQFF.

This CDR3 is CSAVTRSSYNEQFF. The CDR3 nucleotides are TGCAGCGCCGTGACTAGGAGCTCCTACAATGAGCAGTTCTTC. This chain links TRBV29-1 with TRBJ2-1, with a tentative D call TRBD2 (6 bases). The V end lost 7 bases, the J end lost 0 bases, and 13 bases lay between the germline ends. In germline, CDR1 is SQVTM, CDR2 ANQGSEA. There are 14 residues in the CDR3.